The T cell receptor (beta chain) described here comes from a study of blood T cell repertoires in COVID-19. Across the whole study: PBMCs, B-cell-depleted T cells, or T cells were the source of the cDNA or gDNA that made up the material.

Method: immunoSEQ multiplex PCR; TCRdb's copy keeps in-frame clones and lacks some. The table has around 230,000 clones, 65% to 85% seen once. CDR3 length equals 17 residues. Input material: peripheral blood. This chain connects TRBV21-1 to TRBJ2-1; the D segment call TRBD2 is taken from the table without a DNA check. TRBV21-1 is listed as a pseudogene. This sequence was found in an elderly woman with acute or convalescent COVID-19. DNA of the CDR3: TGTGCCAGCAGCAAATCGTGCCCTCCGCGGGAGGACAATGAGCAGTTCTTC. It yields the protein CASSKSCPPREDNEQFF.